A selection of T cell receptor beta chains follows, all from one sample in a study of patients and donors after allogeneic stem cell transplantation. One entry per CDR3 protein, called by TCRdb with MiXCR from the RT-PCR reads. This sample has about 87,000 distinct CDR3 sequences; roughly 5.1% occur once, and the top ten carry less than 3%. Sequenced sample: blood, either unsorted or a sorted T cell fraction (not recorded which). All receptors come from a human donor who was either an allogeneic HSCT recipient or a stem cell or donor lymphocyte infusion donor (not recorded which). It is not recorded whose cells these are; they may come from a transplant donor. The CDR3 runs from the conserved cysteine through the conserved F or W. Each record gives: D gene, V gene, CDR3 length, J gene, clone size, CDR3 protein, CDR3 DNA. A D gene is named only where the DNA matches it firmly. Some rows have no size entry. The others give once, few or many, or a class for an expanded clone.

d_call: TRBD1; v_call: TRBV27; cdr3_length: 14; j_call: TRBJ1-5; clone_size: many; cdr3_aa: CASSFGTGIQPQHF; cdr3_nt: TGTGCCAGCAGTTTCGGGACAGGGATTCAGCCCCAGCATTTT
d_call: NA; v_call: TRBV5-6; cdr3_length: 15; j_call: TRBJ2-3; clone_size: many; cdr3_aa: CASSMGTFFADTQYF; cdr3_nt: TGTGCCAGCAGCATGGGGACATTTTTTGCAGATACGCAGTATTTT
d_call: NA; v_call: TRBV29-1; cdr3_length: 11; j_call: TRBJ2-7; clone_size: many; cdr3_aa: CSVKETYEQYF; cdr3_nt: TGCAGCGTGAAGGAGACCTACGAGCAGTACTTC
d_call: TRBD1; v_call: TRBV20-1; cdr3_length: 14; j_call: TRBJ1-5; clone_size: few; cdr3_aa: CSARKGARDQPQHF; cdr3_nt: TGCAGTGCTAGAAAGGGGGCGAGGGATCAGCCCCAGCATTTT
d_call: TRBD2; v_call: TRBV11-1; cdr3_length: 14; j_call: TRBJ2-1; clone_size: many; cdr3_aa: CASSRGLESDEQFF; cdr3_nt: TGTGCCAGCAGCCGGGGACTAGAGAGCGATGAGCAGTTCTTC
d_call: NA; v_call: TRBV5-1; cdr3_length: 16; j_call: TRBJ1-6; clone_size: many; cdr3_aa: CASSKAGPENNSPLHF; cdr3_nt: TGCGCCAGCAGCAAGGCTGGGCCGGAGAATAATTCACCCCTCCACTTT
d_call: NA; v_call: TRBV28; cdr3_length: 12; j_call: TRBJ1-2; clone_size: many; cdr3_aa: CASTSAGYGYTF; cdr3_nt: TGTGCCAGCACGTCAGCGGGCTATGGCTACACCTTC
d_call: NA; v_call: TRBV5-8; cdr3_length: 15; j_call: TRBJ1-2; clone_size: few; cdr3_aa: CASSLGDNGIYGYTF; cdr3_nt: TGTGCCAGCAGCTTGGGGGACAACGGAATCTATGGCTACACCTTC
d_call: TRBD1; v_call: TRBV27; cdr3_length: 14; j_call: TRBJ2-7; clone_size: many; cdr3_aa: CASSFGQGAWEQYF; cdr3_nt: TGTGCCAGCAGTTTCGGACAGGGGGCATGGGAGCAGTACTTC
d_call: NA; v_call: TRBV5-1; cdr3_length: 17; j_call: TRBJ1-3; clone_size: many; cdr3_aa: CASSAGGGRGSGNTIYF; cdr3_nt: TGCGCCAGCAGCGCCGGGGGAGGAAGAGGTTCTGGAAACACCATATATTTT
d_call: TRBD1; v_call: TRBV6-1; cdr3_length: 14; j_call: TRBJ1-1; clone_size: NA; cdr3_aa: CASKGTALNTEAFF; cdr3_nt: TGTGCCAGCAAAGGGACAGCTTTGAACACTGAAGCTTTCTTT
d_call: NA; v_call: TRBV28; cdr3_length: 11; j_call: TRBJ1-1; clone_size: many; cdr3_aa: CASSLGPRAFF; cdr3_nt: TGTGCCAGCAGTTTAGGCCCTAGAGCTTTCTTT
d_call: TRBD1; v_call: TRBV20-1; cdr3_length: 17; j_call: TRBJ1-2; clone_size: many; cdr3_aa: CSATFRQGLTPTYGYTF; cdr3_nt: TGCAGTGCAACGTTTCGACAGGGGTTAACCCCTACTTATGGCTACACCTTC
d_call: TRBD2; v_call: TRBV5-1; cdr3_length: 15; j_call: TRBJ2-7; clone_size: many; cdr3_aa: CASSLDPSGRYEQYF; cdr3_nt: TGCGCCAGCAGCTTGGATCCTAGCGGGAGGTACGAGCAGTACTTC
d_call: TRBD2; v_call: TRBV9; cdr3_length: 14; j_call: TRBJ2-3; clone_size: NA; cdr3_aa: CASRSTGGPDTQYF; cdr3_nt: TGTGCCAGCAGATCCACGGGGGGACCAGATACGCAGTATTTT
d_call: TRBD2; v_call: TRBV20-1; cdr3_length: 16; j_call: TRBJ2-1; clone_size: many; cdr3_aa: CSAWSSGRSRGNEQFF; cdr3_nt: TGCAGTGCTTGGTCTAGCGGGAGGTCTAGGGGCAATGAGCAGTTCTTC
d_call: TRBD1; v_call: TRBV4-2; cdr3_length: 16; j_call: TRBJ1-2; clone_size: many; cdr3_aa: CASSQEVRTGPYGYTF; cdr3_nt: TGTGCCAGCAGCCAAGAAGTCAGGACAGGGCCCTATGGCTACACCTTC
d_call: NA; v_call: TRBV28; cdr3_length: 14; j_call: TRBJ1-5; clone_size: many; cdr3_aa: CASSFPREGQPQHF; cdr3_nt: TGTGCCAGCAGTTTCCCCAGGGAGGGTCAGCCCCAGCATTTT
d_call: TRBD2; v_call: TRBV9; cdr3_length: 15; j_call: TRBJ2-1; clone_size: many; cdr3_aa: CASSPLAGALDEQFF; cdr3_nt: TGTGCCAGCAGCCCCCTAGCGGGAGCTTTGGATGAGCAGTTCTTC
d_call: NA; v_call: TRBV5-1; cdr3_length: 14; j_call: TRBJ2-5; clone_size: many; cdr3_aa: CASSLTSKQETQYF; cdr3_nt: TGCGCCAGCAGCCTGACAAGTAAGCAAGAGACCCAGTACTTC
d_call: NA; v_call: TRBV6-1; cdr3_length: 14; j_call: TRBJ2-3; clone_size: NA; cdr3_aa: CASSKGSLTDTQYF; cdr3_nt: TGTGCCAGCAGTAAAGGGTCCCTGACAGATACGCAGTATTTT
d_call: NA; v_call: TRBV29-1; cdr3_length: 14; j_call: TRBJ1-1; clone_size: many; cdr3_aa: CSVEHREKNTEAFF; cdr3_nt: TGCAGCGTCGAGCACAGGGAAAAGAACACTGAAGCTTTCTTT
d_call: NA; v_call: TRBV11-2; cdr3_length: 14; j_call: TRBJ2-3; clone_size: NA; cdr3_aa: CASGPGLRTDTQYF; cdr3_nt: TGTGCCAGCGGACCGGGACTCCGCACAGATACGCAGTATTTT
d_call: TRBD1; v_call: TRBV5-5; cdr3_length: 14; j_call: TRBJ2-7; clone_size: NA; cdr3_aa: CASGRGSGLHEQYF; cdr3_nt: TGTGCCAGCGGCAGGGGGTCCGGATTACACGAGCAGTACTTC
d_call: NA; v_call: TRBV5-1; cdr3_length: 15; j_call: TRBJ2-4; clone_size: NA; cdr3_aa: CASSLEGLAKNIQYF; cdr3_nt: TGCGCCAGCAGCCTGGAGGGCTTAGCCAAAAACATTCAGTACTTC
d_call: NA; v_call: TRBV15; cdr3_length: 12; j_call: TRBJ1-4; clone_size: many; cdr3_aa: CATSRLQEKLFF; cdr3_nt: TGTGCCACCAGCAGACTGCAGGAAAAACTGTTTTTT
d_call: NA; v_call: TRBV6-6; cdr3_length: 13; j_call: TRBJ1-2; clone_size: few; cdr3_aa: CASRGLEAYGYTF; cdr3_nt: TGTGCCAGCAGGGGGTTGGAGGCCTATGGCTACACCTTC
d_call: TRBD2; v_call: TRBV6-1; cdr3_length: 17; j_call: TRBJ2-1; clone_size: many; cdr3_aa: CASSTWTSGGWNNEQFF; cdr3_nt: TGTGCCAGCAGCACTTGGACTAGCGGGGGATGGAACAATGAGCAGTTCTTC
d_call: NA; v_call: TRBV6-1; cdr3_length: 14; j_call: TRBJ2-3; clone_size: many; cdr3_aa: CASSADPSTDTQYF; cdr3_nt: TGTGCCAGCAGTGCGGACCCCAGCACAGATACGCAGTATTTT